These 3 T cell receptor beta chains came from one sample sequenced in a study of cytotoxic CD8 clonotypes in ibrutinib-treated CLL. TCRdb keeps only in-frame clones here, not all; method: immunoSEQ multiplex PCR. The sample comprises tens of thousands of clones, approximately 71% of which are singletons, and about 45% rests with the top ten. The material was PBMCs, obtained after 12 months of ibrutinib treatment. The receptors shown here come from a human donor with chronic lymphocytic leukemia.

This chain links TRBV5-1 with TRBJ1-3; no firm D call. V was shortened by 4 bases and J by 2 bases, with 7 bases between the two germline ends. The CDR3 loop spans 13 amino acids. Germline CDR1 and CDR2: SGHRS and YFSETQ. The DNA of the CDR3 is TGCGCCAGCAGCGGCCCGACTGGAAACACCATATATTTT. Amino acid sequence: CASSGPTGNTIYF.

The chain carries TRBV29-1 and TRBJ1-2; D perhaps matches TRBD1 (5 bases). V lost 5 bases and J lost 7, with 17 bases in between. The V gene's germline CDR1 is SQVTM and CDR2 ANQGSEA. This CDR3 is 13 amino acids long. CDR3: CSVPLYGGVGYTF. The CDR3 nucleotides are TGCAGCGTTCCCCTATATGGGGGGGTTGGCTACACCTTC.

The CDR3 protein is CASSSGLAGVREQYF. DNA of the CDR3: TGCGCCAGCAGCTCTGGACTAGCGGGAGTTCGAGAGCAGTACTTC. The gene calls are TRBV5-1 and TRBJ2-7; 13 bases map to TRBD2. V was pared by 3 bases and J by 7 bases, with 7 bases of the junction left unmatched. This CDR3 region has 15 residues. Germline assignment: CDR1 SGHRS and CDR2 YFSETQ.